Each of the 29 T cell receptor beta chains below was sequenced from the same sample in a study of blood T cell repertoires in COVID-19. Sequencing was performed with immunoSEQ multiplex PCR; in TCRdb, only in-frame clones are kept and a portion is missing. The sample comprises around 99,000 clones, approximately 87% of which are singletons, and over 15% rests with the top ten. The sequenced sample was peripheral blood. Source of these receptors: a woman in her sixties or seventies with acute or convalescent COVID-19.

CDR3 region: CASSLGRLARYNEQFF. DNA of the CDR3: TGTGCCAGCAGTTTAGGGAGACTAGCGCGTTACAATGAGCAGTTCTTC. The rearrangement joins TRBV27 to TRBJ2-1, with 8 bases matching TRBD2. Germline loops: CDR1 MNHEY, CDR2 SMNVEV (reference sequence). Trimming at V came to 2 bases and at J to 4 bases, leaving 7 bases not matched to a gene. The CDR3 runs 16 residues.

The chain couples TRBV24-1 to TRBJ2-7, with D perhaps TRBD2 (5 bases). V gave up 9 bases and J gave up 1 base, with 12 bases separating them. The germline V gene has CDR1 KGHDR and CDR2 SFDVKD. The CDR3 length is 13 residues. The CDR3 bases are TGTGCCACCCAACGGGAAGCATCCTACGAGCAGTACTTC. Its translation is CATQREASYEQYF.

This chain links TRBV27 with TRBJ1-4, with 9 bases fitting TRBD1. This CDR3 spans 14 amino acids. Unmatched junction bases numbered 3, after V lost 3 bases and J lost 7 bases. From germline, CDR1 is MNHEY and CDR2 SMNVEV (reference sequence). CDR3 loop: CASSFRGQGEKLFF. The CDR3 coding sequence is TGTGCCAGCAGTTTTCGGGGACAGGGTGAAAAACTGTTTTTT.

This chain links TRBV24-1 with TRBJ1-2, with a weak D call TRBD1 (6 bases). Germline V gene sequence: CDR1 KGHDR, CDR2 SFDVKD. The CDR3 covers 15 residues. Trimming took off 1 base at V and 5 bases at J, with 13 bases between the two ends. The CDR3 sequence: CATSDFQGRDYGYTF. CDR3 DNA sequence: TGTGCCACCAGTGATTTCCAGGGGCGCGATTATGGCTACACCTTC.

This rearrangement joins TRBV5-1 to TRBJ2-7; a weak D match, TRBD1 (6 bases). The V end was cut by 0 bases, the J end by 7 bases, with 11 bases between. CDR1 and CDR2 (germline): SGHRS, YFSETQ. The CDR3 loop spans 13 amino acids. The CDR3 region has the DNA TGCGCCAGCAGCTTGGCAGGGGCAGTTGAGCAGTACTTC. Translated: CASSLAGAVEQYF.

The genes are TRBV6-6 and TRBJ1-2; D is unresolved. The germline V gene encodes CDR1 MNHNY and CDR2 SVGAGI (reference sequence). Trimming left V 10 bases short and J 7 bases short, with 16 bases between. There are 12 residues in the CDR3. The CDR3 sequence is CAIFLRDGGYTF. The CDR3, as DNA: TGTGCCATCTTTCTGAGGGATGGTGGCTACACCTTC.

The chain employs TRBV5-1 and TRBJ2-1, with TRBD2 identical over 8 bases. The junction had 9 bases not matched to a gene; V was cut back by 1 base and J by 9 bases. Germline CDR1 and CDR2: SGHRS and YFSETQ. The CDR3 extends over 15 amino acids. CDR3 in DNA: TGCGCCAGCAGCTTGTCCGGCGGGGGGAAGGGTGAGCAGTTCTTC. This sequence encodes CASSLSGGGKGEQFF.

CDR3 nucleotides: TGCAGCGGACCAGGTACTGACACGAATGAGCAGTTCTTC. Protein: CSGPGTDTNEQFF. The V gene is TRBV29-1, the J gene TRBJ2-1; D remains unclear. The CDR3 consists of 13 residues. Per germline, CDR1 SQVTM and CDR2 ANQGSEA. V gave up 7 bases and J gave up 7 bases, with 17 bases separating them.

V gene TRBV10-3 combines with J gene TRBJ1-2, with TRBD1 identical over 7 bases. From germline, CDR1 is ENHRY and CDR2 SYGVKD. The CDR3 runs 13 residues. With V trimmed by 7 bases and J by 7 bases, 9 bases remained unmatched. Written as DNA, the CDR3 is TGTGCCATCAAGTCAGGGGGTGAGGGTGGCTACACCTTC. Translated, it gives CAIKSGGEGGYTF.

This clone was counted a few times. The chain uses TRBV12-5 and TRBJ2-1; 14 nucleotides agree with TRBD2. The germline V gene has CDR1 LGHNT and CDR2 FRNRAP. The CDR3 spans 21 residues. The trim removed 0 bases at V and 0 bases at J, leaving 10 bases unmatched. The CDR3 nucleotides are TGTGCTAGTGGTTTGGTATTAGGGACTAGCGGGGGCCAGAGCTCCTACAATGAGCAGTTCTTC. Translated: CASGLVLGTSGGQSSYNEQFF. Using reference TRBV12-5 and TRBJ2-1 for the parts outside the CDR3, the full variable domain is DARVTQTPRHKVTEMGQEVTMRCQPILGHNTVFWYRQTMMQGLELLAYFRNRAPLDDSGMPKDRFSAEMPDATLATLKIQPSEPRDSAVYFCASGLVLGTSGGQSSYNEQFFGPGTRLTVL.

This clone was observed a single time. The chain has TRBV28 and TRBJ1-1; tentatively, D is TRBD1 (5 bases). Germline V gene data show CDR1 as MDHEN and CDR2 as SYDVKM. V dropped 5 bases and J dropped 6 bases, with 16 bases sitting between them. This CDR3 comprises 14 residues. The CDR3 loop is CASSPPGGISEAFF. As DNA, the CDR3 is TGTGCCAGCAGTCCCCCGGGGGGGATCTCTGAAGCTTTCTTT.

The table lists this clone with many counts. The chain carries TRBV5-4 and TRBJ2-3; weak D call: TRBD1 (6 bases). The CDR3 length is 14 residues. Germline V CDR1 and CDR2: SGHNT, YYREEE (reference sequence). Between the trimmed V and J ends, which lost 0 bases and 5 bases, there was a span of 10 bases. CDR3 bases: TGTGCCAGCAGCTTGGACCAGGGGAAAGATACGCAGTATTTT. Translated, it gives CASSLDQGKDTQYF.

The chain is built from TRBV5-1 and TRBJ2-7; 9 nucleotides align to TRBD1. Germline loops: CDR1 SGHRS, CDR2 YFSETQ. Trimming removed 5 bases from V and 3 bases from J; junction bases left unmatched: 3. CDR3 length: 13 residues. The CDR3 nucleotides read TGCGCCAGCAGGCAGACAGGGGGCTACGAGCAGTACTTC. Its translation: CASRQTGGYEQYF. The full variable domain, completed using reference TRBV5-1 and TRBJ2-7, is KAGVTQTPRYLIKTRGQQVTLSCSPISGHRSVSWYQQTPGQGLQFLFEYFSETQRNKGNFPGRFSGRQFSNSRSEMNVSTLELGDSALYLCASRQTGGYEQYFGPGTRLTVT.

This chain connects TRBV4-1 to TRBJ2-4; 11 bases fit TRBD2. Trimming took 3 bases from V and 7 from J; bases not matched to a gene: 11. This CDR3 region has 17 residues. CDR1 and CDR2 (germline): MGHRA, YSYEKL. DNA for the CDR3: TGCGCCAGCAGCCAGGCAAATCTAGCGGGAGGTGGGAACATTCAGTACTTC. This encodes CASSQANLAGGGNIQYF.

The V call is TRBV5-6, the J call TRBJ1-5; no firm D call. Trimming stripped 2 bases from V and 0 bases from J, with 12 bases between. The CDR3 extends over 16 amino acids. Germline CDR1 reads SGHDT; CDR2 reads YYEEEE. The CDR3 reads CASSLFGLISNQPQHF. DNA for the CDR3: TGTGCCAGCAGCTTATTTGGACTTATTAGCAATCAGCCCCAGCATTTT.

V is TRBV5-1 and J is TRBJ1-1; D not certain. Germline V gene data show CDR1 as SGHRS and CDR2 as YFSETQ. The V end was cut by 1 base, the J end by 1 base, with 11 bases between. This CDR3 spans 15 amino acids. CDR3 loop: CASSLRTGRNTEAFF. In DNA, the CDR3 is TGCGCCAGCAGCTTGCGAACGGGGAGGAACACTGAAGCTTTCTTT.

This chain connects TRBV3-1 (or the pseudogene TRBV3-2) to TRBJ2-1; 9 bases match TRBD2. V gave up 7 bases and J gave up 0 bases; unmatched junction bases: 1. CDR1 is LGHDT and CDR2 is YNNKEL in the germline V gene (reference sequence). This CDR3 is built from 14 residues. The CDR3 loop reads CASTTSGSYNEQFF. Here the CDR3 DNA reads TGTGCCAGCACGACTAGCGGCTCCTACAATGAGCAGTTCTTC.

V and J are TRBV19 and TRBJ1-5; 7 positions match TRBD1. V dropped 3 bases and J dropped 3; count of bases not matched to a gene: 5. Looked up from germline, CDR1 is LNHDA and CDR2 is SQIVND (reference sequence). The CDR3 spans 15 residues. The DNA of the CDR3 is TGTGCCAGTAGTATCGAGGGGGCGGACAATCAGCCCCAGCATTTT. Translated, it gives CASSIEGADNQPQHF.

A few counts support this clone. As DNA, the CDR3 is TGTGCCAGCAGCTTCGGGGTGCGTGGCACTGAAGCTTTCTTT. Translating it yields CASSFGVRGTEAFF. The chain couples TRBV7-2 to TRBJ1-1; D is uncertain. Germline CDR1 reads SGHTA; CDR2 reads FQGNSA. V was clipped by 3 bases and J by 4 bases, with 12 bases between them. There are 14 residues in the CDR3. The full variable domain, its missing parts supplied by reference TRBV7-2 and TRBJ1-1, is GAGVSQSPSNKVTEKGKDVELRCDPISGHTALYWYRQSLGQGLEFLIYFQGNSAPDKSGLPSDRFSAERTGGSVSTLTIQRTQQEDSAVYLCASSFGVRGTEAFFGQGTRLTVV.

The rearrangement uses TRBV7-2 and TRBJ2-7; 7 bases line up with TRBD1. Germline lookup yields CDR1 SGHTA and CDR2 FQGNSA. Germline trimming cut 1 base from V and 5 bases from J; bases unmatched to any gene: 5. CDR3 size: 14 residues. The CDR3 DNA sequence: TGTGCCAGCAGCTTAGGACAGGGTCGTAACGAGCAGTACTTC. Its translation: CASSLGQGRNEQYF.

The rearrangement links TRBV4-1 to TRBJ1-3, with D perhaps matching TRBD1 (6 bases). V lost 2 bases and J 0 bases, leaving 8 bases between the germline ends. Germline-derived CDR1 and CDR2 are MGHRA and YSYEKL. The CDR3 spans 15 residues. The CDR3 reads CASSQTGTSGNTIYF. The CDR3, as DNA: TGCGCCAGCAGCCAAACAGGGACCTCTGGAAACACCATATATTTT.

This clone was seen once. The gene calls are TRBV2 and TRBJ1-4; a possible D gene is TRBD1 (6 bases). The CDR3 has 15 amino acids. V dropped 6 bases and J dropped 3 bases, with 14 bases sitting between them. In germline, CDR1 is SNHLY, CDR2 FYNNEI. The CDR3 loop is CASSQLGQPNEKLFF. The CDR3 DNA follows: TGTGCCAGCAGCCAGCTCGGACAGCCTAATGAAAAACTGTTTTTT.

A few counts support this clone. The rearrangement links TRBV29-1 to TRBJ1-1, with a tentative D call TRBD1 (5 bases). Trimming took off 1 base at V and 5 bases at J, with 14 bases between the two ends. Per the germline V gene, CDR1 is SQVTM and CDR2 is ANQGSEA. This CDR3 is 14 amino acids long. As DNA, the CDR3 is TGCAGCGTTGAAGGTGGGACTGGGATGACTGAAGCTTTCTTT. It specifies CSVEGGTGMTEAFF.

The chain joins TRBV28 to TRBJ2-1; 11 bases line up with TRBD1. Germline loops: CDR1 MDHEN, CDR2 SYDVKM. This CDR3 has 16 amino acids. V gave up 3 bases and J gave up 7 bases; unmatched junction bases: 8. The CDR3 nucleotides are TGTGCCAGCAGTTTGGGCTCCGGGACAGGGGGTAATGAGCAGTTCTTC. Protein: CASSLGSGTGGNEQFF.

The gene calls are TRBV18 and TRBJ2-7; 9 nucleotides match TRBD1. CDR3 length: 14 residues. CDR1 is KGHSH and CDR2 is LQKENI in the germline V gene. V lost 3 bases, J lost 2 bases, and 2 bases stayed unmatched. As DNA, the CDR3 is TGTGCCAGCTCACCCGACAGGGGGGCCTACGAGCAGTACTTC. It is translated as CASSPDRGAYEQYF.

CDR3 sequence: CASSLPGTGGVEQYF. The CDR3 nucleotides read TGTGCCAGCAGCCTTCCCGGGACAGGGGGCGTCGAGCAGTACTTC. The chain carries TRBV28 and TRBJ2-7; 12 bases fit TRBD1. Germline CDR1 and CDR2: MDHEN and SYDVKM. This CDR3 has 15 residues. J was trimmed by 6 bases and V by 6 bases; bases with no gene match: 9.

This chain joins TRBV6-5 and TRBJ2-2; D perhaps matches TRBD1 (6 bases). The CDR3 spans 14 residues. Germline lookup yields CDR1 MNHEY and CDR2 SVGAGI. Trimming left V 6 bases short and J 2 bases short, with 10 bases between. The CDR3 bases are TGTGCCAGCAGGACAGGATTTAACACCGGGGAGCTGTTTTTT. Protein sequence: CASRTGFNTGELFF.

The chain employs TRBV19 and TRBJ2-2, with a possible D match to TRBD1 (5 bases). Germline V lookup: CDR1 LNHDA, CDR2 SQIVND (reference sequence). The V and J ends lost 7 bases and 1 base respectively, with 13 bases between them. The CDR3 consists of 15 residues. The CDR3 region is CASKEFQGNTGELFF. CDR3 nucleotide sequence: TGTGCCAGTAAAGAGTTTCAGGGGAACACCGGGGAGCTGTTTTTT.

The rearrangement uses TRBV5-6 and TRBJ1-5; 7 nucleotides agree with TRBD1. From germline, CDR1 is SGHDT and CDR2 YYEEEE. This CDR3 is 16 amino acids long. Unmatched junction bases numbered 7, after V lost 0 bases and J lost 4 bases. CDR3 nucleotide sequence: TGTGCCAGCAGCTTGGGAAGGACAGGTTCTAATCAGCCCCAGCATTTT. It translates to CASSLGRTGSNQPQHF.